This TCR beta chain was profiled in a study of a mutant IDH1 vaccine in newly diagnosed glioma. Study-level background: Vaccination was launched 4-6 weeks after radiotherapy alone, or with temozolomide cycles. Previous care, which was radiotherapy, temozolomide, or both, most often involved both.

Time point indicated: week 5, during vaccination. In every dose of vaccine, 300 ug of mutant IDH1 20-mer peptide was given alongside topical imiquimod. The donor cohort comprised cases of new WHO grade 3 or 4 IDH1-mutant, ATRX-lost astrocytoma. Measured with immunoSEQ multiplex PCR; TCRdb has only the in-frame clones, and not every one. The sample comprises around 58,000 clones, around 81% of which are singletons, and 3% to 3.5% rests with the top ten. This CDR3 spans 14 amino acids. Between the trimmed V and J ends, which lost 1 base and 7 bases, there was a span of 13 bases. In germline, CDR1 is SGHTA, CDR2 FQGNSA. As for this clone: The antigen is unknown.

This rearrangement joins TRBV7-2 to TRBJ1-1; no clear D gene. The specimen was PBMCs, collected from a glioma patient whose treatment included an IDH1 peptide vaccine. The receptor comes from a young man with glioma. DNA for the CDR3: TGTGCCAGCAGCTTAGGGGTTCAGAGCCTTGAAGCTTTCTTT. Translation: CASSLGVQSLEAFF.